This TCR beta chain is from a study of beta chain features in type 1 diabetes. Notes on the study in general: Here, the possible influence of HLA type (on TCRB rearrangement) remained unresolved. When Type 1 diabetes patients were examined, their TCRB CDR3s proved moderately but significantly shorter in all four CD4+ subsets.

Germline CDR1 MNHNS, CDR2 SASEGT. V lost 7 bases to trimming and J lost 7 bases; unmatched junction nucleotides: 14. The CDR3 runs 15 residues. Sorted CD4+ subsets: naive, central memory, regulatory, stem cell-like memory (CD45RO/CCR7/CD25/CD127/CD95/CD27 panel). Details on this clone: Antigen: not known.

The isolated RNA, all of it, was reverse transcribed, so expressed TCRB transcripts were what got sequenced. Using immunoSEQ multiplex PCR, the repertoire was profiled, and TCRdb retains in-frame clones only, with some absent. The table has 300,000 to 400,000 clones, about a tenth seen once; the top ten hold approximately 1%. The source of this sequence is a man in his thirties or forties with type 1 diabetes. The source material was central memory CD4+ T cells from blood. The chain uses TRBV6-1 and TRBJ2-5, with 8 nucleotides matching TRBD1. The DNA for the CDR3 is TGTGCCAGCAACCTCTCGGACAGGGCGGCAGGGACCCAGTACTTC. This encodes CASNLSDRAAGTQYF.